These 30 T cell receptor beta chains came from one sample sequenced in a study of blood T cell repertoires in COVID-19. Libraries were prepared by immunoSEQ multiplex PCR; TCRdb keeps only in-frame clonotypes and omits some of them. Of hundreds of thousands of clones in the sample, about 89% are singletons; the top ten hold about 9.5%. Sequenced sample: PBMCs or T cells enriched from blood (not recorded which). The receptor source for this set is a middle-aged woman who had recovered from COVID-19.

CDR3 loop: CASSQVARTGELFF. The CDR3 DNA reads as TGTGCCAGCAGCCAAGTGGCCAGGACCGGGGAGCTGTTTTTT. V is TRBV3-1 (or the pseudogene TRBV3-2) and J is TRBJ2-2, with unresolved D. Germline V CDR1 and CDR2: LGHDT, YNNKEL (reference sequence). This CDR3 contains 14 residues. Trimming shortened V by 1 base and J by 5 bases, and 8 bases separated the two germline ends.

This sequence joins TRBV27 and TRBJ2-7, with 7 bases lining up with TRBD1. The CDR3 runs 13 residues. Germline V gives CDR1 MNHEY, CDR2 SMNVEV (reference sequence). Trimming removed 3 bases from V and 6 bases from J; junction bases left unmatched: 5. CDR3 sequence (DNA): TGTGCCAGCAGTTTCGAACAGGGGCGCGAGCAGTACTTC. Translation: CASSFEQGREQYF.

The CDR3 region is CASSLDSRGVNSPLHF. The CDR3 region has the DNA TGTGCCAGCAGCTTAGATTCTCGGGGGGTAAACTCACCCCTCCACTTT. V and J are TRBV7-2 and TRBJ1-6; possible D gene TRBD1, 5 bases. From germline, CDR1 is SGHTA and CDR2 FQGNSA. V shed 1 base and J shed 10 bases, with 17 bases lying between them. This CDR3 has 16 residues.

The chain couples TRBV28 to TRBJ1-5; D is uncertain. This CDR3 has 15 residues. Germline V gene sequence: CDR1 MDHEN, CDR2 SYDVKM. V shed 6 bases and J shed 0 bases, with 12 bases lying between them. This chain's CDR3 is CASRRQPNSNQPQHF. The DNA of the CDR3 is TGTGCCAGCAGAAGACAACCTAATAGCAATCAGCCCCAGCATTTT.

The chain is built from TRBV19 and TRBJ2-1; 9 nucleotides align to TRBD2. J lost 7 bases, V lost 3 bases, and 7 bases had no gene match. Germline V lookup: CDR1 LNHDA, CDR2 SQIVND (reference sequence). The CDR3 loop spans 15 amino acids. CDR3 coding DNA: TGTGCCAGTAGTATTCCAGCGGGGGGTGAAAATGAGCAGTTCTTC. This translates into CASSIPAGGENEQFF.

In this sample, this clone turned up once. The V and J genes are TRBV11-3 and TRBJ2-4, with D possibly matching TRBD2 (9 bases). The CDR3 sequence is 17 residues long. Trimming cost V 4 bases and J 9 bases, with 25 bases left between them. CDR1 and CDR2 from the germline V gene are SGHNT and YENEEA. The CDR3 loop is CASSYRGASGMEGIQYF. CDR3 sequence (DNA): TGTGCCAGCAGCTACAGGGGGGCTAGCGGGATGGAAGGCATTCAGTACTTC.

This rearrangement joins TRBV20-1 to TRBJ2-5; unclear D gene. The CDR3 spans 11 residues. Germline V gene lookup returns CDR1 DFQATT and CDR2 SNEGSKA (reference sequence). The V end was cut by 4 bases, the J end by 2 bases, with 5 bases between. CDR3 sequence (DNA): TGCAGTGCTAAGACTCAAGAGACCCAGTACTTC. Protein sequence: CSAKTQETQYF.

V gene TRBV7-8 combines with J gene TRBJ2-2; 10 bases map to TRBD1. The J segment lost 2 bases and the V segment lost 5 bases, leaving 5 bases of the junction unmatched. Per germline, CDR1 SGHVS and CDR2 FQNEAQ. The CDR3 loop spans 16 amino acids. The CDR3 sequence: CASSSRTGGNTGELFF. Here the CDR3 DNA reads TGTGCCAGCAGCAGCAGGACAGGGGGAAACACCGGGGAGCTGTTTTTT.

The chain recombines TRBV27 with TRBJ2-7, with TRBD2 matching 14 bases. Germline V gene sequence: CDR1 MNHEY, CDR2 SMNVEV (reference sequence). The CDR3 runs 14 residues. V was clipped by 6 bases and J by 4 bases; unmatched bases: 2. CDR3 loop: CASSRLAGGYEQYF. CDR3 nucleotide sequence: TGTGCCAGCAGCCGACTAGCGGGGGGGTACGAGCAGTACTTC.

This clone was counted only a few times. The chain uses TRBV9 and TRBJ2-2, with D perhaps matching TRBD1 (6 bases). This CDR3 has 12 residues. V was shortened by 3 bases and J by 9 bases, with 9 bases between the two germline ends. Germline loops: CDR1 SGDLS, CDR2 YYNGEE. The CDR3 coding sequence is TGTGCCAGCAGCGAGGGGGTCCGGGAGCTGTTTTTT. As protein: CASSEGVRELFF.

This rearrangement joins TRBV19 to TRBJ2-2, with TRBD1 matching 7 bases. The CDR3 spans 16 residues. Germline CDR1 LNHDA, CDR2 SQIVND (reference sequence). J lost 1 base, V lost 7 bases, and 9 bases had no gene match. CDR3 nucleotides: TGTGCCAGTACGGTTATAAGGGGGCGGAACACCGGGGAGCTGTTTTTT. This translates into CASTVIRGRNTGELFF.

This clone was recorded a few times. The gene calls are TRBV29-1 and TRBJ2-5; D uncertain. V was trimmed by 6 bases and J by 2 bases, leaving 7 bases between them. The CDR3 has 11 residues. Germline V lookup: CDR1 SQVTM, CDR2 ANQGSEA. CDR3 protein: CSVRPQETQYF. CDR3 DNA sequence: TGCAGCGTGCGGCCGCAAGAGACCCAGTACTTC.

In this sample, this clone turned up once. This rearrangement joins TRBV5-1 to TRBJ2-5; weak D call: TRBD1 (6 bases). Trimming took 8 bases from V and 2 from J, leaving 13 bases between them. In germline, CDR1 is SGHRS, CDR2 YFSETQ. This CDR3 region has 13 residues. CDR3 nucleotide sequence: TGCGCCAGTCACAGGGATTCTCAAGAGACCCAGTACTTC. Translated, it gives CASHRDSQETQYF.

The chain couples TRBV5-6 to TRBJ1-1; D gene uncertain. Trimming pared 4 bases from V and 5 bases from J, leaving 9 bases between. Germline V gene lookup returns CDR1 SGHDT and CDR2 YYEEEE. This CDR3 is built from 12 residues. The CDR3 bases are TGTGCCAGCAGCCAGGATCGGACTGAAGCTTTCTTT. It specifies CASSQDRTEAFF.

The V call is TRBV6-2 or TRBV6-3, the J call TRBJ2-5; a possible D gene is TRBD1 (6 bases). Trimming took off 5 bases at V and 2 bases at J, with 9 bases between the two ends. The CDR3 runs to 13 residues. Germline CDR1 and CDR2: MNHEY and SVGEGT. The CDR3, as DNA: TGTGCCAGCAGTGATACAGGGCAAGAGACCCAGTACTTC. Translating it yields CASSDTGQETQYF.

The chain employs TRBV29-1 and TRBJ2-7; D is possibly TRBD2 (5 bases). Trimming pared 0 bases from V and 7 bases from J, leaving 31 bases between. The germline CDR1 and CDR2 sequences are SQVTM and ANQGSEA. The CDR3 sequence is 19 residues long. The CDR3 nucleotides read TGCAGCGTTGAAGATCGTATTGCGCTACGGCTACGGGGTTCGCGGGAGCAGTACTTC. It specifies CSVEDRIALRLRGSREQYF.

The CDR3 nucleotides are TGCGCCAGCAGTGATGTGAGCGGGGGACCGAGGTATGAGCAGTTCTTC. As protein: CASSDVSGGPRYEQFF. V is TRBV10-1 and J is TRBJ2-1, with TRBD2 identical over 8 bases. CDR3 length: 16 amino acids. Trimming cost V 3 bases and J 8 bases; bases outside gene matches: 12. Germline loops: CDR1 WNHNN, CDR2 SYGVQD (reference sequence).

J is TRBJ1-3 and V is TRBV13; 7 bases align to TRBD1. The germline V gene encodes CDR1 PRHDT and CDR2 FYEKMQ (reference sequence). V lost 5 bases, J lost 0 bases, and 13 bases stayed unmatched. The CDR3 has 18 residues. CDR3 coding DNA: TGTGCCAGCAGCACCGGGACAGAGACACCTTACTCTGGAAACACCATATATTTT. Translating gives CASSTGTETPYSGNTIYF.

This chain joins TRBV6-5 and TRBJ2-3, with TRBD2 matching over 10 bases. This CDR3 has 15 residues. Losses at the gene ends were 2 bases for V and 2 bases for J; bases not matched to a gene: 1. CDR1 and CDR2 (germline): MNHEY, SVGAGI. In DNA form, the CDR3 reads TGTGCCAGCAGTTACACTAGCGGGGACACAGATACGCAGTATTTT. It is translated as CASSYTSGDTDTQYF.

This chain links TRBV7-9 with TRBJ1-2; D is ambiguous. V lost 5 bases and J lost 2, with 12 bases in between. This CDR3 contains 14 residues. Germline V gene lookup returns CDR1 SEHNR and CDR2 FQNEAQ (reference sequence). CDR3 amino acids: CASSPWRANYGYTF. The CDR3 nucleotides read TGTGCCAGCAGCCCCTGGAGAGCCAACTATGGCTACACCTTC.

The gene calls are TRBV29-1 and TRBJ2-1; TRBD2 agrees at 12 bases. The V and J ends lost 4 bases and 6 bases, in that order; junction bases with no gene match: 7. This CDR3 has 15 residues. Germline V lookup: CDR1 SQVTM, CDR2 ANQGSEA. DNA of the CDR3: TGCAGCGTTGTCCGGACTAGCGGGATGTTCAATGAGCAGTTCTTC. Its translation is CSVVRTSGMFNEQFF.

The chain carries TRBV30 and TRBJ2-2; D gene uncertain. From germline, CDR1 is GTSNPN and CDR2 SVGIG (reference sequence). The CDR3 is made up of 13 amino acids. Trimming removed 0 bases at V and 6 bases at J, with 8 bases between. Here the CDR3 reads CAWSVPGSGELFF. As DNA, the CDR3 is TGTGCCTGGAGTGTACCCGGGTCCGGGGAGCTGTTTTTT.

The rearrangement links TRBV9 to TRBJ2-1, with 7 bases fitting TRBD1. The J segment lost 2 bases and the V segment lost 3 bases, leaving 2 bases of the junction unmatched. The CDR3 extends over 14 amino acids. Germline CDR1 SGDLS, CDR2 YYNGEE. The DNA of the CDR3 is TGTGCCAGCAGCGAAACAGGGGCCTACAATGAGCAGTTCTTC. Translating it yields CASSETGAYNEQFF. Full variable domain (remainder filled in from reference TRBV9 and TRBJ2-1): DSGVTQTPKHLITATGQRVTLRCSPRSGDLSVYWYQQSLDQGLQFLIQYYNGEERAKGNILERFSAQQFPDLHSELNLSSLELGDSALYFCASSETGAYNEQFFGPGTRLTVL.

CDR3 residues: CASSHPDRLFQPQHF. As DNA, the CDR3 is TGTGCCAGCAGTCATCCGGACAGATTGTTTCAGCCCCAGCATTTT. The chain links TRBV2 to TRBJ1-5, with D possibly matching TRBD1 (6 bases). The germline CDR1 and CDR2 sequences are SNHLY and FYNNEI. Trimming removed 5 bases at V and 6 bases at J, with 17 bases between. This CDR3 spans 15 amino acids. Variable domain in full (rest from reference TRBV2 and TRBJ1-5): EPEVTQTPSHQVTQMGQEVILRCVPISNHLYFYWYRQILGQKVEFLVSFYNNEISEKSEIFDDQFSVERPDGSNFTLKIRSTKLEDSAMYFCASSHPDRLFQPQHFGDGTRLSIL.

This chain uses TRBV3-1 (or the pseudogene TRBV3-2) with TRBJ2-1; a weak D match, TRBD2 (7 bases). Germline CDR1 LGHDT, CDR2 YNNKEL (reference sequence). The CDR3 runs 17 residues. Trimming took off 1 base at V and 2 bases at J, with 15 bases between the two ends. For the CDR3, the DNA is TGTGCCAGCAGCCAAGTTAGGGGGAGGGGGACCTACAATGAGCAGTTCTTC. This sequence encodes CASSQVRGRGTYNEQFF.

This clone turned up a few times. The rearrangement links TRBV21-1 to TRBJ2-4; TRBD1, the table's D call, lacks a check against the DNA. TRBV21-1 is labeled a pseudogene. The CDR3 totals 13 residues. The CDR3 nucleotides are TGTGCCAGCACCAGGGACAGGCAAAACATTCAGTACTTC. Residues: CASTRDRQNIQYF.

CDR3 bases: TGTGCCAGCAGTCCCTCACGCCAGGGGTTACGCAATCAGCCCCAGCATTTT. Protein sequence: CASSPSRQGLRNQPQHF. This chain connects TRBV28 to TRBJ1-5, with D maybe TRBD1 (6 bases). V lost 5 bases and J lost 2, with 19 bases in between. The CDR3 consists of 17 residues. Looked up from germline, CDR1 is MDHEN and CDR2 is SYDVKM.

The chain employs TRBV28 and TRBJ1-5; D uncertain. The CDR3 is 15 amino acids. CDR1 and CDR2 (germline): MDHEN, SYDVKM. Deletions cut 6 bases from V and 0 bases from J, with 12 bases between. CDR3 sequence: CASRSTGYSNQPQHF. CDR3 nucleotide sequence: TGTGCCAGCAGATCGACGGGTTATAGCAATCAGCCCCAGCATTTT.

The sample holds a few counts of this clone. The chain has TRBV4-3 and TRBJ2-7, with TRBD1 matching 7 bases. The CDR3 spans 11 residues. V shed 10 bases, J shed 5 bases, and the junction held 5 bases outside the gene matches. Germline V CDR1 and CDR2: LGHNA, YSLEER. The CDR3 DNA is TGCGCCAACAACAGGGGACACGAGCAGTACTTC. Translation gives CANNRGHEQYF.

The sample holds a few counts of this clone. The gene calls are TRBV5-1 and TRBJ2-7; 7 positions match TRBD1. The CDR3 length is 15 residues. V trimming: 0 bases; J trimming: 11 bases; junction bases outside the gene matches: 14. The germline V gene has CDR1 SGHRS and CDR2 YFSETQ. The CDR3: CASSLGAEGQSKKYF. CDR3 DNA: TGCGCCAGCAGCTTGGGGGCTGAGGGACAGTCAAAAAAGTACTTC.